The clone carrying this TCR beta chain was detected ten times or more. TCRdb ran MiXCR on the reads and lists one entry per CDR3 protein. The sample shows some 8,600 distinct CDR3 sequences, around a fifth of them seen only once. The V end was cut by 1 base, the J end by 8 bases, with 18 bases between. In germline, CDR1 is MDHEN, CDR2 SYDVKM. The CDR3 sequence is 15 residues long. The record originates from a study of lung T cells in sarcoidosis with Löfgren's syndrome. Source material: CD4+ T cells from bronchoalveolar lavage fluid. The TCR originated in a human donor with sarcoidosis (Löfgren's syndrome or another form), or a control subject (not recorded which). The chain combines TRBV28 with TRBJ2-7; weak D call: TRBD1 (6 bases). The CDR3 loop reads CASSLSETGITKQYF. Here the CDR3 DNA reads TGTGCCAGCAGTTTATCGGAGACAGGAATTACGAAGCAGTACTTC.